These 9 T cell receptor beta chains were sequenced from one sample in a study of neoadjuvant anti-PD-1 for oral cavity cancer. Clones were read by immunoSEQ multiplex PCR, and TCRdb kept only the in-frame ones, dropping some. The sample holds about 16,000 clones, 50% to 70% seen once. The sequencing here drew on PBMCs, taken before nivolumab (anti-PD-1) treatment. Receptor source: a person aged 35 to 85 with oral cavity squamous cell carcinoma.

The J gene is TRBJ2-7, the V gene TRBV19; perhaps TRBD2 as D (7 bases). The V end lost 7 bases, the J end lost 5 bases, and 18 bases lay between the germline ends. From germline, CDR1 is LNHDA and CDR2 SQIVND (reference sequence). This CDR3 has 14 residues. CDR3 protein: CASTRTRGDHEQYF. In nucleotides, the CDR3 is TGTGCCAGTACCAGGACTAGGGGGGATCACGAGCAGTACTTC.

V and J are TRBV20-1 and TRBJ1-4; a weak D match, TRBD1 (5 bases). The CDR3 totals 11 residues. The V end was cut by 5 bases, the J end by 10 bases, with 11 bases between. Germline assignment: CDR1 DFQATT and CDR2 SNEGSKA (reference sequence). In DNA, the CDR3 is TGCAGTGCTGGGGGATTGGGAAAACTGTTTTTT. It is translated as CSAGGLGKLFF.

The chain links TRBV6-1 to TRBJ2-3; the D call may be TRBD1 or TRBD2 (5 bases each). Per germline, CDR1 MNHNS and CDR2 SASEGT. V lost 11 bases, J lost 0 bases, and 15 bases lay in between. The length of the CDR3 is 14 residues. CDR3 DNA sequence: TGTGCCTCCGCCGGGACCCGCAGCACAGATACGCAGTATTTT. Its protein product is CASAGTRSTDTQYF.

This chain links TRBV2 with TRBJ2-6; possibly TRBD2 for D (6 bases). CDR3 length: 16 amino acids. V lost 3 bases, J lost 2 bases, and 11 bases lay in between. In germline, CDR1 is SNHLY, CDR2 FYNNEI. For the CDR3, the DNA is TGTGCCAGCAGTGATTCCTGGGGGGCTGGGGCCAACGTCCTGACTTTC. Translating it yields CASSDSWGAGANVLTF.

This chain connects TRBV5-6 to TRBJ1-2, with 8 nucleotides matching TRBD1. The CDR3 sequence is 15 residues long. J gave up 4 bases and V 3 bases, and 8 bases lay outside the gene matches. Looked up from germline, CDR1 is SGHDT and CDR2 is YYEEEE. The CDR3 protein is CASSSPGTGSYGYTF. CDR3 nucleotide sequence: TGTGCCAGCAGCTCGCCCGGGACAGGATCCTATGGCTACACCTTC.

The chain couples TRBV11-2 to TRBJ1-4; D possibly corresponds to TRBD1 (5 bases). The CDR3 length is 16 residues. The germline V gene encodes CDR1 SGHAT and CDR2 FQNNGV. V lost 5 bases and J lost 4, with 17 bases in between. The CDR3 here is CASSAGRGKGNEKLFF. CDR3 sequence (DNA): TGTGCCAGCAGCGCCGGGCGGGGCAAGGGTAATGAAAAACTGTTTTTT.

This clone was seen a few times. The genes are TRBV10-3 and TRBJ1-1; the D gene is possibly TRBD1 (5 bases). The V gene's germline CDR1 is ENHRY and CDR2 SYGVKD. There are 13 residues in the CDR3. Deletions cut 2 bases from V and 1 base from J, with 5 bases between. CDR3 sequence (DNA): TGTGCCATCAGTGAGCAGGGGAACACTGAAGCTTTCTTT. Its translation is CAISEQGNTEAFF.

The CDR3 sequence: CSAPDYYEQYF. In DNA, the CDR3 is TGCAGTGCTCCGGACTACTACGAGCAGTACTTC. V usage is TRBV20-1 and J usage is TRBJ2-7, with D tentatively TRBD2 (6 bases). The CDR3 spans 11 residues. The germline V and J ends were trimmed by 5 bases and 3 bases, with 8 bases remaining between them. The germline V gene has CDR1 DFQATT and CDR2 SNEGSKA (reference sequence).

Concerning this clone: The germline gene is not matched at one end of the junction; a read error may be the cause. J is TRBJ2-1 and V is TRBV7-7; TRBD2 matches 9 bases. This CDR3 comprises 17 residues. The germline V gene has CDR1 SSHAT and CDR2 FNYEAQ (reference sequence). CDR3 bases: TGTGCTAGCAGCTTAGAGGTAGCGGGAGTTGCCTACAATGAGCAGTTCTTC. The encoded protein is CASSLEVAGVAYNEQFF.